This T cell receptor (beta chain) was identified in a study of blood T cell repertoires in COVID-19. Overall study context: COVID-19 samples from acute and convalescent phases originated in the United States, Italy and Spain.

Methods used by the authors: Cell counts per sample came from amplifying reference gene primers. The method was immunoSEQ multiplex PCR; TCRdb's version includes in-frame clones alone and lacks a portion of them. The DNA gave D and trimming, while V, J and clone size come from that table. Here the sample spans tens of thousands of clones, approximately 88% being singletons. This clone has only one observation. Source material: peripheral blood. The sequence was obtained from an elderly man with active or convalescent COVID-19.

The CDR3 DNA sequence: TGTGCCAGCAGTTTGGGTCTAGCGGGAGAGGGGCTTTTCACAGATACGCAGTATTTT. This gives the protein CASSLGLAGEGLFTDTQYF. This sequence joins TRBV28 and TRBJ2-3, with 10 bases lining up with TRBD2. V shed 3 bases, J shed 2 bases, and the junction held 14 bases outside the gene matches. CDR3 length equals 19 residues. Germline V lookup: CDR1 MDHEN, CDR2 SYDVKM.